The 23 T cell receptor beta chains in this list originate from one sample, sequenced in a study of spatial heterogeneity in lung cancer. Points from the study as a whole: Tumor mutation counts were tracked by expanded intratumoral alpha and beta TCR counts.

The time point: sample taken at primary tumor resection. The antigens for these receptors are not known. TCRdb itself ran the 5' RACE reads through MiXCR, one entry per CDR3 protein. In the table there are 2,500 to 3,000 distinct CDR3 sequences, 5% to 7.5% of which are singletons. The specimen comprised lung tumor tissue, sampled at surgery. The receptor set was obtained from a male donor with early-stage non-small cell lung cancer.

By its share, this clonotype is large. This beta chain is a stray sequence in a library constructed for alpha chains; its clone size is not meaningful. The CDR3 sequence is CASSLASSGTYEQYF. The DNA for the CDR3 is TGTGCCAGCAGTTTGGCGTCTTCCGGGACCTACGAGCAGTACTTC. The gene calls are TRBV28 and TRBJ2-7; the D gene is possibly TRBD2 (5 bases). This CDR3 is 15 amino acids long. V lost 3 bases to trimming and J lost 2 bases, with 14 bases between them. CDR1 is MDHEN and CDR2 is SYDVKM in the germline V gene.

This clonotype is medium-sized (0.01 to 0.1%) within its sample. A library made for alpha chains picked up this beta chain off target, so its size means little. The CDR3 spells CASRAGTSVYNEQFF. CDR3 coding DNA: TGTGCCAGCAGAGCCGGGACTAGCGTTTACAATGAGCAGTTCTTC. The chain has TRBV28 and TRBJ2-1; 10 nucleotides agree with TRBD2. This CDR3 comprises 15 residues. CDR1 and CDR2 from the germline V gene are MDHEN and SYDVKM. The ends lost 6 bases at V and 4 bases at J; junction bases unmatched: 6.

Sample share makes this clonotype medium-sized. With the library built for alpha chains, this beta chain is off target and its frequency is not meaningful. The chain couples TRBV14 to TRBJ2-7; D is ambiguous. Trimming shortened V by 4 bases and J by 4 bases, and 8 bases separated the two germline ends. Germline V gene data show CDR1 as SGHDN and CDR2 as FVKESK. CDR3 length: 12 amino acids. DNA for the CDR3: TGTGCCAGCAGCCCAAAGGGTTACGAGCAGTACTTC. Protein sequence: CASSPKGYEQYF.

By share of the sample, this clonotype is medium-sized. This beta chain is an unintended read in a library built for alpha chains; its size means little. This chain links TRBV7-2 with TRBJ1-4; D perhaps matches TRBD1 (5 bases). The germline V gene has CDR1 SGHTA and CDR2 FQGNSA. V lost 2 bases and J lost 7, with 11 bases in between. The CDR3 loop spans 14 amino acids. The CDR3 DNA is TGTGCCAGCAGCTTATCACACGGGGGTGAAAAACTGTTTTTT. Translation gives CASSLSHGGEKLFF.

In this sample, this clonotype is medium-sized. This beta chain was picked up by a library intended for alpha chains and is off target, so its count carries little meaning. The chain links TRBV6-5 to TRBJ2-2; 12 positions agree with TRBD2. CDR1 and CDR2 from the germline V gene are MNHEY and SVGAGI. V dropped 5 bases and J dropped 4; count of bases not matched to a gene: 8. This CDR3 has 17 residues. This CDR3 reads CASSRRLAGAVTGELFF. The CDR3 DNA reads as TGTGCCAGCAGTCGTCGACTAGCGGGAGCCGTCACCGGGGAGCTGTTTTTT.

Comment on this clonotype: This may stem from a read error, because a much larger clone lies one nucleotide away. In a library made to pick up alpha chains, this beta chain is a stray read with a size that means little. V usage is TRBV10-3 and J usage is TRBJ2-3, with TRBD1 identical over 9 bases. The V gene's germline CDR1 is ENHRY and CDR2 SYGVKD. The CDR3 sequence is 12 residues long. DNA of the CDR3: TGTACCGCACAGGGGGCTGCAGATACGCAGTATTTT. Protein: CTAQGAADTQYF.

This clonotype came up a few times. This beta chain is an unintended read in a library built for alpha chains; its size means little. V is TRBV12-3 or TRBV12-4 and J is TRBJ1-2, with a weak D call TRBD1 (6 bases). Trimming cost V 6 bases and J 4 bases, with 21 bases left between them. The CDR3 contains 16 residues. CDR3 sequence (DNA): TGTGCCAGCAGCCTTTCCCCTCCGACAGGACCCTATGGCTACACCTTC. Amino acid sequence: CASSLSPPTGPYGYTF.

This clonotype counts as medium-sized. With the library built for alpha chains, this beta chain is off target and its frequency is not meaningful. The rearrangement links TRBV7-2 to TRBJ2-7; possible D gene TRBD2, 5 bases. The V and J ends lost 5 bases and 0 bases respectively, with 11 bases between them. The CDR3 loop spans 14 amino acids. Germline V gene sequence: CDR1 SGHTA, CDR2 FQGNSA. This chain's CDR3 is CASSRGRSSYEQYF. The CDR3 DNA sequence: TGTGCCAGCAGCCGGGGAAGAAGCTCCTACGAGCAGTACTTC.

This clonotype was recorded many times. This beta chain appears as a stray read in a library generated for alpha chains; its size is not informative. The chain has TRBV20-1 and TRBJ2-7, with a tentative D call TRBD1 (5 bases). Trimming took off 7 bases at V and 6 bases at J, with 13 bases between the two ends. Germline CDR1 DFQATT, CDR2 SNEGSKA (reference sequence). The CDR3 runs 11 residues. The CDR3 nucleotides read TGCAGTGTTCAGGGCGATGGCGAGCAGTACTTC. It specifies CSVQGDGEQYF.

This clonotype rates as medium-sized (0.01 to 0.1%). Because the library targeted alpha chains, this beta chain is an off-target read whose size means little. This sequence joins TRBV28 and TRBJ2-1; D may match TRBD1 or TRBD2 (6 bases each). The CDR3 covers 15 residues. In germline, CDR1 is MDHEN, CDR2 SYDVKM. V was shortened by 6 bases and J by 2 bases, with 14 bases between the two germline ends. CDR3 sequence (DNA): TGTGCCAGCAGGGTAGAGGGGGGTCCCTACAATGAGCAGTTCTTC. It encodes CASRVEGGPYNEQFF.

This clonotype is medium-sized. A library prepared for alpha chains yielded this beta chain as an off-target read; its size is of little meaning. The rearrangement uses TRBV4-2 and TRBJ2-3; D possibly corresponds to TRBD2 (6 bases). V was pared by 1 base and J by 2 bases, with 10 bases between. This CDR3 region has 15 residues. Germline CDR1 LGHNA, CDR2 YNFKEQ. The CDR3 DNA is TGTGCCAGCAGCCAAGCGTCTAGCGTCACAGATACGCAGTATTTT. This encodes CASSQASSVTDTQYF.

Judged by abundance, this clonotype is medium-sized. Since it is a stray read in a library aimed at alpha chains, this beta chain has a size that is not meaningful. V gene TRBV11-2 combines with J gene TRBJ2-5; 10 bases agree with TRBD2. V shed 1 base, J shed 4 bases, and the junction held 6 bases outside the gene matches. Germline V lookup: CDR1 SGHAT, CDR2 FQNNGV. The CDR3 length is 16 residues. CDR3 DNA: TGTGCCAGCAGCTTAGGAGCGGGAGGGGGTCGAGAGACCCAGTACTTC. It encodes CASSLGAGGGRETQYF.

This clonotype was seen repeatedly, ten times or more. In a library made to pick up alpha chains, this beta chain is a stray read with a size that means little. The CDR3 loop reads CASSETDLNYGYTF. The CDR3 DNA follows: TGTGCCAGCAGCGAGACCGATTTGAACTATGGCTACACCTTC. The V and J genes are TRBV2 and TRBJ1-2; D call uncertain. The CDR3 totals 14 residues. From germline, CDR1 is SNHLY and CDR2 FYNNEI. V was shortened by 6 bases and J by 2 bases, with 13 bases between the two germline ends.

This clonotype qualifies as medium-sized. The library was built for alpha chains, so this beta chain is an off-target read and its size means little. J is TRBJ2-2 and V is TRBV29-1; 9 bases fit TRBD1. The V segment lost 3 bases and the J segment 4 bases; nucleotides outside the gene matches: 6. Per germline, CDR1 SQVTM and CDR2 ANQGSEA. This CDR3 comprises 15 residues. The CDR3 here is CSVDGGTGFTGELFF. DNA for the CDR3: TGCAGCGTTGATGGTGGGACAGGGTTCACCGGGGAGCTGTTTTTT.

Concerning this clonotype: For a library built for alpha chains, this beta chain is a stray read; little rests on its size. V gene TRBV6-6 combines with J gene TRBJ2-7; D possibly matches TRBD1 or TRBD2 (5 bases each). The CDR3 extends over 15 amino acids. From germline, CDR1 is MNHNY and CDR2 SVGAGI (reference sequence). With 6 bases removed from V and 0 bases from J, the gap between germline ends came to 15 bases. In nucleotides, the CDR3 is TGTGCCAGCAGCCCTCGGGACGTCAGCTCCTACGAGCAGTACTTC. Amino acid sequence: CASSPRDVSSYEQYF.

This clonotype is categorized as medium-sized. Since the library was made to target alpha chains, this beta chain is a stray read and its abundance is not meaningful. The chain carries TRBV4-3 and TRBJ1-1, with D perhaps matching TRBD1 (5 bases). Between the trimmed V and J ends, which lost 4 bases and 5 bases, there was a span of 14 bases. The CDR3 is 14 residues long. Germline loops: CDR1 LGHNA, CDR2 YSLEER. CDR3 in DNA: TGCGCCAGCAGCCCCTCAGGGAAGCGAACTGAAGCTTTCTTT. Translation: CASSPSGKRTEAFF.

By share, this clonotype ranks as medium-sized (0.01 to 0.1%). The library was built for alpha chains, so this beta chain is an off-target read and its size means little. The CDR3 reads CASSYSADGLAYGYTF. CDR3 nucleotide sequence: TGTGCCAGCAGTTACTCCGCGGACGGTTTGGCATATGGCTACACCTTC. The gene calls are TRBV6-2 or TRBV6-3 and TRBJ1-2; D is ambiguous. CDR1 and CDR2 from the germline V gene are MNHEY and SVGEGT. Trimming removed 0 bases from V and 5 bases from J, with 16 bases in between. CDR3 length equals 16 residues.

In its sample, this clonotype is medium-sized. The library was prepared for alpha chains; this beta chain is a stray read, so its frequency means little. V usage is TRBV10-3 and J usage is TRBJ1-1; tentatively, D is TRBD1 (6 bases). There are 12 residues in the CDR3. From germline, CDR1 is ENHRY and CDR2 SYGVKD. The V end was cut by 7 bases, the J end by 5 bases, with 11 bases between. The CDR3 DNA is TGTGCCATCACTGGGACAACGACTGAAGCTTTCTTT. The encoded protein is CAITGTTTEAFF.

By share of the sample, this clonotype is medium-sized. This beta chain came through as a stray read in a library set up for alpha chains, and its size says little. This chain uses TRBV28 with TRBJ1-3, with a tentative D call TRBD1 (5 bases). The CDR3 is 15 amino acids. Germline lookup yields CDR1 MDHEN and CDR2 SYDVKM. CDR3 sequence (DNA): TGTGCTTCGGGACGTTCGACCGCCTCTGGAAACACCATATATTTT. It is translated as CASGRSTASGNTIYF.

By sample share, this clonotype is medium-sized. This beta chain is an unintended read in a library built for alpha chains; its size means little. This rearrangement joins TRBV30 to TRBJ1-5; no clear D. V dropped 1 base and J dropped 0 bases, with 7 bases sitting between them. The CDR3 has 14 residues. Germline V lookup: CDR1 GTSNPN, CDR2 SVGIG (reference sequence). The CDR3 nucleotides are TGTGCCTGGAGTGCTGGGAATAGCAATCAGCCCCAGCATTTT. This translates into CAWSAGNSNQPQHF.

Within the sample, this clonotype is medium-sized. This beta chain represents an off-target read in a library built for alpha chains; its size is of limited meaning. The CDR3 nucleotides read TGTGCCAGCAGTTTATGGGGAACAGGGCGGGATCAGCCCCAGCATTTT. Its protein is CASSLWGTGRDQPQHF. The rearrangement links TRBV28 to TRBJ1-5, with TRBD1 as a possible D gene (6 bases). V was shortened by 0 bases and J by 5 bases, with 14 bases between the two germline ends. Germline V lookup: CDR1 MDHEN, CDR2 SYDVKM. This CDR3 comprises 16 residues. Full variable domain (missing parts from reference TRBV28 and TRBJ1-5): DVKVTQSSRYLVKRTGEKVFLECVQDMDHENMFWYRQDPGLGLRLIYFSYDVKMKEKGDIPEGYSVSREKKERFSLILESASTNQTSMYLCASSLWGTGRDQPQHFGDGTRLSIL.

By share of the sample, this clonotype is medium-sized. This beta chain is off target for a library built for alpha chains, so its abundance means little. The V call is TRBV7-2, the J call TRBJ1-1, with D unclear. Germline values: CDR1 SGHTA, CDR2 FQGNSA. The CDR3 consists of 14 residues. V shed 4 bases and J shed 6 bases, with 15 bases lying between them. DNA of the CDR3: TGTGCCAGCAGCTGGATAGGGATTGTAGCTGAAGCTTTCTTT. This gives the protein CASSWIGIVAEAFF.

Comment on this clonotype: This beta chain was picked up by a library intended for alpha chains and is off target, so its count carries little meaning. The chain is built from TRBV5-6 and TRBJ2-6; tentatively, D is TRBD1 or TRBD2 (5 bases each). The CDR3 has 15 amino acids. Per the germline V gene, CDR1 is SGHDT and CDR2 is YYEEEE. V was trimmed by 0 bases and J by 2 bases, leaving 6 bases between them. CDR3 sequence: CASSLAGPGANVLTF. CDR3 bases: TGTGCCAGCAGCTTGGCGGGGCCTGGGGCCAACGTCCTGACTTTC.